Listed below are T cell receptor beta chains from one sample, sequenced in a study of shared clonotypes between healthy human individuals. Sequenced by immunoSEQ multiplex PCR; TCRdb stores in-frame clones only, minus some. The top ten hold more than 1.5% of the sample, which has about 770,000 clones, roughly two thirds seen once. The sample consisted of memory CD4+ T cells sorted from blood. These receptors originate from a young woman in good health. Each CDR3 is given without its conserved first and last residue. The order of the fields is D gene, V gene, CDR3 protein. The D gene is left open where the match is weak.

TRBD2 | TRBV7-9 | ASSDLAANYEQY
NA | TRBV28 | ASSPSTSGNTEAF
NA | TRBV19 | ASSILGVTEAF
NA | TRBV18 | ASSPNPPGPSGNTIY
NA | TRBV27 | ASSPYYDTLHFDEQF
NA | TRBV2 | ASSVALAEETQY
TRBD1 | TRBV5-1 | ASSLETGDEKLF
NA | TRBV5-1 | ASSRADGNTEAF
NA | TRBV6-1 | ASIRGGEEKLF
NA | TRBV10-3 | AISQLPNQPQH
NA | TRBV7-2 | ASSFLPPSYNEQF
NA | TRBV11-2 | ASSLVGTSSYNEQF
NA | TRBV20-1 | SARGHDTQY
NA | TRBV7-2 | ASSLDLNTEAF
TRBD1 | TRBV5-1 | ASSLGLGQGRVPTYEQY
TRBD1 | TRBV28 | ASSLFFRTGGNTEAF
NA | TRBV5-1 | ASSITGELF